These 21 T cell receptor beta chains were all obtained from the same sample, sequenced in a study of Graves' ophthalmopathy and Graves' hyperthyroidism. Scientists amplified the TCR beta CDR3 regions from RNA transcripts. HTBI primers were used in a first-round RT-PCR, which preceded a second-round multiplex PCR. TCRdb itself ran the multiplex PCR reads through MiXCR, one entry per CDR3 protein. The sample yields almost 400,000 distinct CDR3 sequences, about 18% seen once. Sequenced input: peripheral blood. The receptors were gathered from a woman aged 18 to 35 with Graves' ophthalmopathy.

The chain recombines TRBV28 with TRBJ1-6; 7 nucleotides align to TRBD1. The germline gives CDR1 MDHEN, CDR2 SYDVKM. Trimming took 10 bases from V and 10 from J; bases not matched to a gene: 4. The CDR3 has 11 amino acids. The CDR3 nucleotides read TGTGCCACCTCAGGGGGGTCACCCCTCCACTTT. This encodes CATSGGSPLHF.

This chain joins TRBV2 and TRBJ1-3; D unclear. Trimming removed 6 bases at V and 1 base at J, with 13 bases between. Germline V gene sequence: CDR1 SNHLY, CDR2 FYNNEI. The CDR3 extends over 15 amino acids. CDR3 DNA sequence: TGTGCCAGCAGGGGCCCCATAAGATCTGGAAACACCATATATTTT. Translating it yields CASRGPIRSGNTIYF.

The chain joins TRBV6-1 to TRBJ1-2, with TRBD1 matching 7 bases. The CDR3 is 17 residues long. Per the germline V gene, CDR1 is MNHNS and CDR2 is SASEGT. Unmatched junction bases numbered 9, after V lost 1 base and J lost 1 base. DNA of the CDR3: TGTGCCAGCAGTGAAGGGGACAGAGCCTTAGATAACTATGGCTACACCTTC. This codes for CASSEGDRALDNYGYTF.

This clonotype was detected ten times or more. The chain carries TRBV2 and TRBJ2-7; 9 positions match TRBD2. The CDR3 totals 15 residues. Germline trimming cut 1 base from V and 2 bases from J; bases unmatched to any gene: 3. CDR1 and CDR2 from the germline V gene are SNHLY and FYNNEI. CDR3 bases: TGTGCCAGCAGTGAAGGACTAGCGGACACCTACGAGCAGTACTTC. Encoded protein: CASSEGLADTYEQYF.

Only a few counts were recorded for this clonotype. The rearrangement joins TRBV7-2 to TRBJ2-5; D could derive from TRBD1 or TRBD2 (5 bases each). Germline CDR1 SGHTA, CDR2 FQGNSA. This CDR3 contains 15 residues. Between the trimmed V and J ends, which lost 1 base and 5 bases, there was a span of 14 bases. The CDR3: CASSLESGLGETQYF. CDR3 in DNA: TGTGCCAGCAGCTTAGAGTCGGGGCTCGGGGAGACCCAGTACTTC.

The chain uses TRBV29-1 and TRBJ1-1, with a weak D call TRBD1 (5 bases). Deletions cut 6 bases from V and 1 base from J, with 12 bases between. The length of the CDR3 is 13 residues. Germline V lookup: CDR1 SQVTM, CDR2 ANQGSEA. CDR3 in DNA: TGCAGCGTCTCGGGCAGGGAGAACACTGAAGCTTTCTTT. Its translation: CSVSGRENTEAFF. The full variable domain, rest sourced from reference TRBV29-1 and TRBJ1-1, is SAVISQKPSRDICQRGTSLTIQCQVDSQVTMMFWYRQQPGQSLTLIATANQGSEATYESGFVIDKFPISRPNLTFSTLTVSNMSPEDSSIYLCSVSGRENTEAFFGQGTRLTVV.

This clonotype was seen at least ten times. The chain uses TRBV5-1 and TRBJ2-5, with D possibly being TRBD1 or TRBD2 (5 bases each). Germline-derived CDR1 and CDR2 are SGHRS and YFSETQ. V lost 2 bases and J 1 base, leaving 9 bases between the germline ends. CDR3 length: 14 residues. CDR3 loop: CASSFSGSQETQYF. Here the CDR3 DNA reads TGCGCCAGCAGCTTCTCAGGGAGCCAAGAGACCCAGTACTTC.

This chain links TRBV6-2 or TRBV6-3 with TRBJ2-5; 11 positions match TRBD2. With 2 bases clipped from V and 4 bases from J, the junction kept 15 bases outside the gene matches. This CDR3 contains 19 residues. Germline V gene lookup returns CDR1 MNHEY and CDR2 SVGEGT. The CDR3 coding sequence is TGTGCCAGCAGTTACAAGGGACAGGGAACTAGCGGGAGTTTAGAGACCCAGTACTTC. As protein: CASSYKGQGTSGSLETQYF.

This chain joins TRBV12-3 or TRBV12-4 and TRBJ2-2; TRBD2 aligns across 13 bases. V lost 6 bases and J lost 3; bases outside the gene matches: 4. The CDR3 is made up of 16 amino acids. The CDR3 nucleotides are TGTGCCAGCAGCATCACTAGCGGGAGGGACACCGGGGAGCTGTTTTTT. As protein: CASSITSGRDTGELFF.

The table lists this clonotype with many counts. The rearrangement uses TRBV7-2 and TRBJ2-7; D is perhaps TRBD1 (5 bases). There are 13 residues in the CDR3. V lost 2 bases to trimming and J lost 6 bases, with 11 bases between them. Germline loops: CDR1 SGHTA, CDR2 FQGNSA. The CDR3 spells CASSLNPGIEQYF. CDR3 bases: TGTGCCAGCAGCTTAAATCCAGGGATCGAGCAGTACTTC.

This clonotype was counted at least ten times. V is TRBV12-3 or TRBV12-4 and J is TRBJ2-7; a weak D match, TRBD2 (6 bases). The CDR3 is 13 amino acids. With 6 bases removed from V and 7 bases from J, the gap between germline ends came to 16 bases. CDR3 protein: CASRGPRGGEQYF. In nucleotides, the CDR3 is TGTGCCAGCAGAGGACCCCGGGGAGGTGAGCAGTACTTC.

Ten or more counts support this clonotype. The V and J genes are TRBV28 and TRBJ1-5; possible D gene TRBD1, 6 bases. V gave up 4 bases and J gave up 0 bases, with 10 bases separating them. Germline CDR1 and CDR2: MDHEN and SYDVKM. The CDR3 runs to 15 residues. The CDR3 region has the DNA TGTGCCAGCAGTTGGGACATCGATAGCAATCAGCCCCAGCATTTT. This encodes CASSWDIDSNQPQHF.

This clonotype was observed many times. The rearrangement joins TRBV11-2 to TRBJ1-2; 8 positions match TRBD1. There are 16 residues in the CDR3. CDR1 SGHAT and CDR2 FQNNGV come from the germline V gene. The V segment lost 7 bases and the J segment 0 bases; nucleotides outside the gene matches: 10. The CDR3: CASTPKPGGTNYGYTF. The CDR3 DNA reads TGTGCCAGCACCCCGAAACCAGGGGGCACTAACTATGGCTACACCTTC.

This clonotype was detected only a few times. This chain links TRBV11-2 with TRBJ1-1; D is unresolved. This CDR3 has 13 residues. Germline V gene sequence: CDR1 SGHAT, CDR2 FQNNGV. The V end lost 7 bases, the J end lost 1 base, and 10 bases lay between the germline ends. CDR3 loop: CASNPDGNTEAFF. The DNA for the CDR3 is TGTGCCAGCAATCCGGATGGGAACACTGAAGCTTTCTTT.

The table lists this clonotype with many counts. The gene calls are TRBV5-1 and TRBJ2-7; TRBD2 agrees at 10 bases. V lost 5 bases, J lost 2 bases, and 25 bases stayed unmatched. Germline V gene lookup returns CDR1 SGHRS and CDR2 YFSETQ. The CDR3 extends over 21 amino acids. The CDR3 loop reads CASRSAGALKGAGGSAYEQYF. The CDR3 region has the DNA TGCGCCAGCAGATCGGCTGGGGCTCTTAAGGGAGCGGGAGGGTCCGCCTACGAGCAGTACTTC.

This clonotype was seen ten or more times. This rearrangement joins TRBV5-1 to TRBJ2-5; D gene ambiguous. Germline lookup yields CDR1 SGHRS and CDR2 YFSETQ. The CDR3 length is 12 residues. V was shortened by 0 bases and J by 6 bases, with 6 bases between the two germline ends. In DNA form, the CDR3 reads TGCGCCAGCAGCTTGGAGGTAAAGACCCAGTACTTC. Amino acid sequence: CASSLEVKTQYF.

This clonotype has a single count. The chain couples TRBV6-2 or TRBV6-3 to TRBJ2-5, with a weak D call TRBD2 (6 bases). In germline, CDR1 is MNHEY, CDR2 SVGEGT. The CDR3 is 15 residues long. V was cut by 7 bases and J by 4 bases, with 19 bases left in between. The DNA of the CDR3 is TGTGCCAGCACCACCACCGGAGGGGAAGTAGAGACCCAGTACTTC. Its translation: CASTTTGGEVETQYF.

This clonotype was picked up many times. The chain has TRBV6-5 and TRBJ1-3; D is unresolved. V lost 0 bases and J 0 bases, leaving 9 bases between the germline ends. The CDR3 has 16 amino acids. Germline assignment: CDR1 MNHEY and CDR2 SVGAGI. DNA for the CDR3: TGTGCCAGCAGTTACTCGATATACAACTCTGGAAACACCATATATTTT. Its translation: CASSYSIYNSGNTIYF.

This clonotype was detected ten times or more. J is TRBJ2-2 and V is TRBV24-1, with D perhaps given as TRBD1 or TRBD2 (5 bases each). This CDR3 region has 16 residues. The V and J ends lost 4 bases and 8 bases respectively, with 19 bases between them. The germline V gene encodes CDR1 KGHDR and CDR2 SFDVKD. In nucleotides, the CDR3 is TGTGCCACCAGTGACCCACTTCGGGGCTCAGGGGGGGAGCTGTTTTTT. Translation: CATSDPLRGSGGELFF.

This clonotype was picked up one time. J is TRBJ1-5 and V is TRBV6-2 or TRBV6-3; TRBD1 matches 8 bases. The germline V gene has CDR1 MNHEY and CDR2 SVGEGT. Losses at the gene ends were 3 bases for V and 5 bases for J; bases not matched to a gene: 12. This CDR3 region has 17 residues. CDR3 loop: CASSYNGTGRWHQPQHF. The CDR3 DNA sequence: TGTGCCAGCAGTTATAACGGGACAGGACGGTGGCATCAGCCCCAGCATTTT.

This clonotype has at least ten counts. The chain has TRBV6-5 and TRBJ1-2; TRBD1 is a possible D gene (6 bases). The CDR3 totals 15 residues. Germline loops: CDR1 MNHEY, CDR2 SVGAGI. Trimming stripped 0 bases from V and 2 bases from J, with 10 bases between. Here the CDR3 reads CASSYSGGYNYGYTF. Here the CDR3 DNA reads TGTGCCAGCAGTTACTCGGGGGGCTACAACTATGGCTACACCTTC.